Each of the 30 T cell receptor beta chains below was sequenced from the same sample in a study of T cell repertoires in cytomegalovirus infection. TCRdb re-derived calls from the reads in MiXCR, one entry per CDR3 protein. Among a few hundred thousand distinct CDR3 sequences, around 35% were seen once, and the ten largest hold roughly a sixth. No antigen has been assigned to these receptors. The sequencing here drew on cultured PBMCs, taken from culture after CMV antigen stimulation. The receptors here all came from a human donor in good health (CMV status not recorded). Some clones in this sample may be carry-over from other donors' samples.

This clonotype was observed many times. The chain combines TRBV4-1 with TRBJ1-2; no reliable D call. Germline-derived CDR1 and CDR2 are MGHRA and YSYEKL. CDR3 length: 15 amino acids. Deletions cut 0 bases from V and 1 base from J, with 9 bases between. This CDR3 is CASSQESAFNYGYTF. The CDR3 nucleotides read TGCGCCAGCAGCCAAGAGAGCGCCTTTAACTATGGCTACACCTTC.

CDR3 amino acids: CASSSGPNQETQYF. The DNA of the CDR3 is TGTGCCAGCAGCTCGGGACCGAATCAAGAGACCCAGTACTTC. The V and J genes are TRBV7-6 and TRBJ2-5, with D perhaps assigned TRBD1 or TRBD2 (5 bases each). Germline values: CDR1 SGHVS, CDR2 FNYEAQ. This CDR3 is built from 14 residues. The V end lost 4 bases, the J end lost 2 bases, and 11 bases lay between the germline ends.

There are a few counts of this clonotype. This chain uses TRBV6-2 or TRBV6-3 with TRBJ2-3, with 12 positions matching TRBD2. Germline V CDR1 and CDR2: MNHEY, SVGEGT. The CDR3 sequence is 17 residues long. The V and J ends lost 0 bases and 3 bases, in that order; junction bases with no gene match: 4. The CDR3 sequence is CASSYSRLAGATDTQYF. Here the CDR3 DNA reads TGTGCCAGCAGTTACTCGAGACTAGCGGGAGCAACAGATACGCAGTATTTT.

CDR3 sequence reads: CASSSQTEDTEAFF. CDR3 coding DNA: TGTGCCAGCAGTTCCCAGACAGAGGACACTGAAGCTTTCTTT. The chain employs TRBV12-3 or TRBV12-4 and TRBJ1-1, with D maybe TRBD1 (5 bases). With 4 bases removed from V and 3 bases from J, the gap between germline ends came to 12 bases. The CDR3 covers 14 residues.

The gene calls are TRBV19 and TRBJ2-1; 13 nucleotides agree with TRBD2. The V segment lost 4 bases and the J segment 3 bases; nucleotides outside the gene matches: 6. Germline CDR1 reads LNHDA; CDR2 reads SQIVND (reference sequence). CDR3 length: 17 amino acids. The CDR3 DNA follows: TGTGCCAGTAGTAGGGGACTAGCGGGGAGGGTCTACAATGAGCAGTTCTTC. It translates to CASSRGLAGRVYNEQFF.

V usage is TRBV12-3 or TRBV12-4 and J usage is TRBJ2-1; 9 bases are a match to TRBD2. The trim removed 5 bases at V and 4 bases at J, leaving 9 bases unmatched. The CDR3 length is 16 residues. The CDR3 DNA follows: TGTGCCAGCAGTCAATTAATAGCGGGGGATTACAATGAGCAGTTCTTC. It specifies CASSQLIAGDYNEQFF.

The chain joins TRBV6-1 to TRBJ1-2; D gene ambiguous. Trimming took off 7 bases at V and 8 bases at J, with 17 bases between the two ends. CDR3 size: 13 residues. In germline, CDR1 is MNHNS, CDR2 SASEGT. The CDR3 sequence: CASKLPVRAGYTF. The DNA of the CDR3 is TGTGCCAGCAAACTCCCAGTTAGGGCGGGCTACACCTTC.

The chain couples TRBV6-2 or TRBV6-3 to TRBJ1-1, with 7 positions matching TRBD1. The CDR3 is 14 residues long. Germline CDR1 and CDR2: MNHEY and SVGEGT. J lost 0 bases, V lost 7 bases, and 5 bases had no gene match. CDR3 sequence (DNA): TGTGCCAGCACCAGACAGGGACTGAACACTGAAGCTTTCTTT. Its translation is CASTRQGLNTEAFF.

This clonotype was counted only a few times. The rearrangement joins TRBV14 to TRBJ1-2; 8 bases fit TRBD1. CDR3 length: 15 residues. The germline CDR1 and CDR2 sequences are SGHDN and FVKESK. With 6 bases clipped from V and 3 bases from J, the junction kept 9 bases outside the gene matches. The CDR3: CASRLTGTGDYGYTF. The CDR3 nucleotides read TGTGCCAGCAGGCTTACCGGGACAGGCGACTATGGCTACACCTTC.

This sequence joins TRBV2 and TRBJ2-1; D perhaps matches TRBD2 (6 bases). The CDR3 spans 11 residues. The germline V gene encodes CDR1 SNHLY and CDR2 FYNNEI. Trimming took 6 bases from V and 9 from J, leaving 9 bases between them. The CDR3 loop is CASSWEVEQFF. Written as DNA, the CDR3 is TGTGCCAGCAGCTGGGAGGTTGAGCAGTTCTTC.

In its sample, this clonotype was seen a few times. This chain joins TRBV7-2 and TRBJ2-1; 7 bases are shared with TRBD1. The germline gives CDR1 SGHTA, CDR2 FQGNSA. CDR3 size: 16 residues. V lost 6 bases and J lost 0; bases outside the gene matches: 8. This CDR3 reads CASRIQGTYSYNEQFF. In DNA, the CDR3 is TGTGCCAGCAGGATACAGGGGACCTACTCCTACAATGAGCAGTTCTTC.

This clonotype appeared many times. The V and J genes are TRBV7-6 and TRBJ2-2; the D is unclear. Per germline, CDR1 SGHVS and CDR2 FNYEAQ. The V end lost 0 bases, the J end lost 6 bases, and 11 bases lay between the germline ends. CDR3 length: 15 residues. The CDR3 DNA reads as TGTGCCAGCAGCTTAGCGCTTCGAGGACCCGGGGAGCTGTTTTTT. This translates into CASSLALRGPGELFF. The full variable domain, completed using reference TRBV7-6 and TRBJ2-2, is GAGVSQSPRYKVTKRGQDVALRCDPISGHVSLYWYRQALGQGPEFLTYFNYEAQQDKSGLPNDRFSAERPEGSISTLTIQRTEQRDSAMYRCASSLALRGPGELFFGEGSRLTVL.

Only a few counts were recorded for this clonotype. A junction boundary mismatches the germline segment, possibly from a read error. The chain carries TRBV19 and TRBJ2-1; TRBD2 matches at 13 bases. The CDR3 is made up of 16 amino acids. Per germline, CDR1 LNHDA and CDR2 SQIVND (reference sequence). DNA for the CDR3: TGTGCCGGTAGTATGACTAGCGGGAGGTATAGGGATGAGCAGTTCTTC. Protein product: CAGSMTSGRYRDEQFF.

This clonotype was counted between two and nine times. The V and J genes are TRBV2 and TRBJ2-1, with TRBD2 matching over 8 bases. From germline, CDR1 is SNHLY and CDR2 FYNNEI. The length of the CDR3 is 16 residues. The J segment lost 4 bases and the V segment lost 4 bases, leaving 9 bases of the junction unmatched. Written as DNA, the CDR3 is TGTGCCAGCAGTGCGTCCAGCGGGAGTAGATACAATGAGCAGTTCTTC. It specifies CASSASSGSRYNEQFF.

The chain couples TRBV27 to TRBJ2-1; 7 bases fit TRBD2. Germline-derived CDR1 and CDR2 are MNHEY and SMNVEV (reference sequence). The CDR3 extends over 13 amino acids. V trimming: 7 bases; J trimming: 3 bases; junction bases outside the gene matches: 3. The chain's CDR3 is CASKWGGYNEQFF. CDR3 DNA sequence: TGTGCCAGCAAGTGGGGGGGCTACAATGAGCAGTTCTTC.

The V gene is TRBV19, the J gene TRBJ2-1, with 13 bases fitting TRBD2. With 4 bases clipped from V and 8 bases from J, the junction kept 14 bases outside the gene matches. The CDR3 length is 18 residues. CDR1 is LNHDA, CDR2 SQIVND, per germline (reference sequence). The CDR3 region is CASSKILRTSGSRYEQFF. The CDR3 nucleotides read TGTGCCAGTAGTAAAATCTTGAGGACTAGCGGGAGTAGGTATGAGCAGTTCTTC.

The rearrangement uses TRBV20-1 and TRBJ2-3, with TRBD2 matching over 9 bases. The junction had 7 bases not matched to a gene; V was cut back by 2 bases and J by 4 bases. The CDR3 is 15 amino acids. CDR1 is DFQATT, CDR2 SNEGSKA, per germline (reference sequence). CDR3 residues: CSARTISGSADTQYF. The CDR3 DNA reads TGCAGTGCTAGAACCATTAGCGGGAGTGCAGATACGCAGTATTTT.

This clonotype appeared a few times. The chain is built from TRBV27 and TRBJ2-3, with 9 bases matching TRBD2. The CDR3 loop spans 19 amino acids. V lost 5 bases and J lost 0; bases outside the gene matches: 15. Germline loops: CDR1 MNHEY, CDR2 SMNVEV (reference sequence). The CDR3 region is CASSVTSGLPPPSTDTQYF. CDR3 sequence (DNA): TGTGCCAGCAGTGTCACTAGCGGGCTTCCACCTCCTAGCACAGATACGCAGTATTTT.

This rearrangement joins TRBV19 to TRBJ1-5; the match to TRBD1 covers 9 bases. Germline values: CDR1 LNHDA, CDR2 SQIVND (reference sequence). The CDR3 spans 17 residues. V shed 5 bases and J 1 base; nucleotides not matched to a gene: 9. As DNA, the CDR3 is TGTGCCAGTAGTCCCGGGACAGGGTGGGGGAGCAATCAGCCCCAGCATTTT. Translated, it gives CASSPGTGWGSNQPQHF. Full variable domain (rest looked up from reference TRBV19 and TRBJ1-5): DGGITQSPKYLFRKEGQNVTLSCEQNLNHDAMYWYRQDPGQGLRLIYYSQIVNDFQKGDIAEGYSVSREKKESFPLTVTSAQKNPTAFYLCASSPGTGWGSNQPQHFGDGTRLSIL.

This clonotype has a handful of counts. The chain uses TRBV6-1 and TRBJ1-4; D is unresolved. This CDR3 has 15 residues. The germline CDR1 and CDR2 sequences are MNHNS and SASEGT. Trimming shortened V by 2 bases and J by 7 bases, and 14 bases separated the two germline ends. CDR3 sequence reads: CASSEQGIFIEKLFF. The CDR3 DNA is TGTGCCAGCAGTGAACAAGGAATTTTCATTGAAAAACTGTTTTTT.

The rearrangement uses TRBV5-6 and TRBJ2-7; the D gene is possibly TRBD2 (6 bases). The CDR3 loop spans 17 amino acids. Germline assignment: CDR1 SGHDT and CDR2 YYEEEE. V was pared by 0 bases and J by 0 bases, with 16 bases between. The CDR3 DNA reads TGTGCCAGCAGCTTGGGATACCCCGGGACTCCCTCCTACGAGCAGTACTTC. Translated: CASSLGYPGTPSYEQYF.

This clonotype appeared a few times. The chain uses TRBV28 and TRBJ1-5; D unclear. This CDR3 is 15 amino acids long. The germline gives CDR1 MDHEN, CDR2 SYDVKM. The germline V and J ends were trimmed by 5 bases and 1 base, with 12 bases remaining between them. For the CDR3, the DNA is TGTGCCAGCAGTCTCTTGGCTCCGAGCAATCAGCCCCAGCATTTT. Translated, it gives CASSLLAPSNQPQHF.

This clonotype has ten or more counts. The J gene is TRBJ2-5, the V gene TRBV7-2; 9 bases fit TRBD2. This CDR3 is built from 16 residues. V trimming: 2 bases; J trimming: 3 bases; junction bases outside the gene matches: 7. Germline V gene lookup returns CDR1 SGHTA and CDR2 FQGNSA. The DNA of the CDR3 is TGTGCCAGCAGCTTACCTGGGGTAGCGGGAGAAGAGACCCAGTACTTC. It encodes CASSLPGVAGEETQYF.

V is TRBV5-4 and J is TRBJ2-3; 8 positions agree with TRBD2. The CDR3 is 16 residues long. V lost 1 base, J lost 1 base, and 5 bases stayed unmatched. The germline CDR1 and CDR2 sequences are SGHNT and YYREEE (reference sequence). Here the CDR3 DNA reads TGTGCCAGCAGCTTGAACGGGGGGGGCGGCACAGATACGCAGTATTTT. This gives the protein CASSLNGGGGTDTQYF.

The rearrangement links TRBV7-3 to TRBJ2-3; 9 bases align to TRBD2. The CDR3 spans 13 residues. Germline CDR1 reads SGHTA; CDR2 reads FQGTGA. J lost 11 bases, V lost 4 bases, and 7 bases had no gene match. The CDR3 protein is CASSYTGTSWQYF. CDR3 bases: TGTGCCAGCAGCTACACCGGGACTAGCTGGCAGTATTTT.

V is TRBV7-9 and J is TRBJ2-7; no clear D. CDR1 SEHNR and CDR2 FQNEAQ come from the germline V gene (reference sequence). The CDR3 runs 15 residues. V was clipped by 7 bases and J by 4 bases, with 20 bases between them. The CDR3 loop reads CASNMVLGTLYEQYV. CDR3 DNA: TGTGCCAGCAACATGGTTCTGGGAACCCTATACGAGCAGTACGTC.

In its sample, this clonotype was seen once. J is TRBJ1-2 and V is TRBV7-8; D is uncertain. V lost 4 bases, J lost 4 bases, and 16 bases lay in between. Germline V gene data show CDR1 as SGHVS and CDR2 as FQNEAQ. CDR3 length: 15 amino acids. Here the CDR3 reads CASSSSRTTSYGYTF. CDR3 DNA: TGTGCCAGCAGCTCGTCCAGGACCACGTCCTATGGCTACACCTTC. Together with reference TRBV7-8 and TRBJ1-2, the CDR3 gives the full variable domain: GAGVSQSPRYKVAKRGQDVALRCDPISGHVSLFWYQQALGQGPEFLTYFQNEAQLDKSGLPSDRFFAERPEGSVSTLKIQRTQQEDSAVYLCASSSSRTTSYGYTFGSGTRLTVV.

The chain recombines TRBV29-1 with TRBJ1-1, with D possibly being TRBD1 (6 bases). Germline V CDR1 and CDR2: SQVTM, ANQGSEA. Trimming left V 7 bases short and J 6 bases short, with 18 bases between. CDR3 size: 13 residues. The DNA for the CDR3 is TGCAGCGCCGGGACACAGGAAGGGGCTGAAGCTTTCTTT. Encoded protein: CSAGTQEGAEAFF.

The J gene is TRBJ1-2, the V gene TRBV7-2; 8 bases match TRBD1. Germline loops: CDR1 SGHTA, CDR2 FQGNSA. V lost 5 bases, J lost 4 bases, and 9 bases stayed unmatched. The CDR3 covers 15 residues. In nucleotides, the CDR3 is TGTGCCAGCAGCCCGCGACAGGGGATAGGCTATGGCTACACCTTC. Amino acids: CASSPRQGIGYGYTF.

As DNA, the CDR3 is TGTGCCAGCAGTGTAGCGGGGTCTGAGACCCAGTACTTC. Its translation is CASSVAGSETQYF. The rearrangement uses TRBV25-1 and TRBJ2-5; 8 nucleotides line up with TRBD2. The length of the CDR3 is 13 residues. From germline, CDR1 is MGHDK and CDR2 SYGVNS. Trimming at V came to 4 bases and at J to 5 bases, leaving 3 bases not matched to a gene.